This T cell receptor beta chain was recorded in a study of CD8+ T cells in alopecia areata. Study context: Those patients who were treated received oral tofacitinib, which was given at 5 to 10 mg twice daily for moderate-to-severe alopecia areata. After 6 to 18 months of tofacitinib, follow-up continued 6 months off drug.

Reverse transcription of extracted RNA yielded cDNA, which provided the sequencing template. Produced via immunoSEQ multiplex PCR; TCRdb's table is partial and in-frame only. This table has fewer than 150,000 clones, 50% to 65% appearing once. On this clone: Its antigen is not known.

Treatment given: oral pan-JAK inhibitor, 5-10 mg twice daily. Study-wide findings and caveats: Compared with mice, patients displayed less clear TCR sharing, possibly for HLA-related reasons.

Between the trimmed V and J ends, which lost 5 bases and 2 bases, there was a span of 9 bases. Germline lookup yields CDR1 SGHAT and CDR2 FQNNGV. The CDR3 covers 13 residues. Material: CD4+ T cells sorted from blood, obtained at week 24, from a patient treated with tofacitinib. The TCR originated in a human donor with alopecia areata. The rearrangement links TRBV11-2 to TRBJ1-2, with a possible D match to TRBD1 (6 bases). The CDR3 DNA sequence: TGTGCCAGCAGCCCAGACAGGAACTATGGCTACACCTTC. Translated, it gives CASSPDRNYGYTF.